The entry below describes one T cell receptor beta chain. Its target is unknown. The data were obtained in a study of response to subunit inactivated influenza vaccine. MiXCR, run by TCRdb on the RT-PCR reads, gives a single entry per CDR3 protein. Of approximately 500,000 distinct CDR3 sequences listed, about 14% are singletons. Study-wide points: After each seasonal influenza vaccination, few new T cells are recruited, the authors suggested.

CDR3 length: 13 residues. Trimming shortened V by 4 bases and J by 2 bases, and 8 bases separated the two germline ends. Germline CDR1 LNHDA, CDR2 SQIVND (reference sequence). Sequences were derived from PBMCs from blood, sampled about 11 days after vaccination. The source is a man between 50 and 59 years old who received an inactivated influenza vaccine. The chain recombines TRBV19 with TRBJ1-1; no firm D call. CDR3 sequence (DNA): TGTGCCAGTAGTACCCAGGTTAACACTGAAGCTTTCTTT. Its protein product is CASSTQVNTEAFF.